This paragraph covers one T cell receptor beta chain sequence. Its target is not known. The CDR3 contains 13 residues. Deletions cut 4 bases from V and 2 bases from J, with 8 bases between. Germline-derived CDR1 and CDR2 are SGHNT and YYREEE (reference sequence). Assay: immunoSEQ multiplex PCR; the TCRdb copy retains only in-frame clones and omits some. This sample has about 49,000 clones, with around 83% found just once. These data are taken from a study of lymphopenia after photon versus proton radiotherapy. Study conclusions and caveats: Survival link was tested only in deceased patients; proton benefit remains a possibility. After the lymphocyte nadir, photon-treated repertoires showed oligoclonal expansion, especially of CD8+ Temra cells.

This clonotype was obtained from a man aged 50 or older with gastric cancer. The chain is built from TRBV5-4 and TRBJ2-3, with D perhaps TRBD1 (5 bases). Sequences were derived from peripheral blood, sampled from a patient treated with photon-based radiotherapy. The CDR3 region is CASSVTDTDTQYF. CDR3 in DNA: TGTGCCAGCAGCGTGACAGACACAGATACGCAGTATTTT.